This T cell receptor beta chain comes out of a study of glioma-infiltrating T cells after dendritic cell vaccination (dated by TCRdb to 2016 to 2017). Broadly, across the study: A cohort of approximately 15 glioblastoma patients from Phase I and II dendritic cell vaccination trials was included, of whom 9 were newly diagnosed and 6 had recurrent disease. Between about 2002 and 2012, patients were given autologous tumor lysate-pulsed dendritic cell vaccination. The vaccine was prepared from monocyte-derived dendritic cells that were cultured for seven days with IL-4 and GM-CSF and then pulsed overnight with autologous tumor lysate. Survival after dendritic cell vaccination was correlated with TCR sequencing metrics such as TIL content and the overlap between tumor and blood repertoires. Each patient was given three intradermal dendritic cell vaccine injections, spaced two weeks apart, in the arm below the axilla. Tumor-infiltrating lymphocyte content was quantified and tumor and blood repertoires were compared in dendritic cell-vaccinated glioblastoma patients by deep sequencing of TCR beta CDR3 regions. Study-wide findings and limitations: The response model built on TCR overlap across three groups was characterized as speculative, with prospective validation still needed. The cohort was small and heterogeneous, only a few patients had full blood and tumor sets, and even fewer had initial-recurrent tumor pairs. No direct relationship between TCR clonality and survival was found, suggesting a diverse polyclonal response may matter. After dendritic cell vaccination, a higher estimated pretreatment TIL content predicted longer time to progression and overall survival.

A word on this clone: Its antigen is still unknown. Per-base quality was not reported, and no clone a single base away is much larger than it.

The germline V gene provides CDR1 MGHRA and CDR2 YSYEKL. V ends up 3 bases short and J 4 bases short, with an unmatched junction base count of 7. CDR3 length: 16 amino acids, cysteine to phenylalanine. Only CDR3 DNA is held: 48 bases, read in frame from base 1. The immunoSEQ assay amplified TCRB CDR3 regions from approximately 1.8 micrograms of genomic DNA, or from all available DNA when less than that amount was available. The multiplex PCR employed 60 forward primers targeting TCR V beta segments and 13 reverse primers targeting J beta segments. To estimate the number of reads per starting template, synthetic control templates were added to each sample at limiting dilution. Sequencing produced 87 bp reads on the Illumina HiSeq System. The authors' pipeline ran thus. PCR and sequencing errors were removed by merging closely related sequences with a nearest neighbor algorithm. TCR overlap was defined as the percentage of unique tumor TCR beta sequences that were also present in the same patient's peripheral blood. TCRdb retrieved this table from immuneACCESS and kept in-frame rearrangements only. Not all clones are present; in checked studies, unresolved V genes account for under half, and no reason is known for the remainder. V and J calls and clone size are copied from that table; D and trimming were computed from the DNA. Present in this sample are about 50,000 clones, 85% of which were seen just once. The ten largest clones represent roughly 10% of the sample.

The meaning of the sample's time point label: after dendritic cell vaccination, including at tumor progression/relapse. Patients were selected on the basis of adequate residual fresh-frozen tumor tissue and more than two years of available survival data. None of the glioblastoma patients carried an isocitrate dehydrogenase mutation, although molecular status otherwise varied. PBMC collection took place before vaccination, two weeks after the third vaccination, and at tumor progression if progression occurred. The Qiagen DNeasy Blood extraction Kit was used for extraction of genomic DNA. The source material was blood, sampled after dendritic cell vaccination. This chain joins TRBV4-1 to TRBJ2-1; 9 of the junction bases match TRBD1. The receptor comes from a human donor with glioblastoma. The CDR3 corresponds to CASSHPDRGVYNEQFF. The nucleotide sequence is TGCGCCAGCAGCCACCCCGACAGGGGGGTTTACAATGAGCAGTTCTTC.